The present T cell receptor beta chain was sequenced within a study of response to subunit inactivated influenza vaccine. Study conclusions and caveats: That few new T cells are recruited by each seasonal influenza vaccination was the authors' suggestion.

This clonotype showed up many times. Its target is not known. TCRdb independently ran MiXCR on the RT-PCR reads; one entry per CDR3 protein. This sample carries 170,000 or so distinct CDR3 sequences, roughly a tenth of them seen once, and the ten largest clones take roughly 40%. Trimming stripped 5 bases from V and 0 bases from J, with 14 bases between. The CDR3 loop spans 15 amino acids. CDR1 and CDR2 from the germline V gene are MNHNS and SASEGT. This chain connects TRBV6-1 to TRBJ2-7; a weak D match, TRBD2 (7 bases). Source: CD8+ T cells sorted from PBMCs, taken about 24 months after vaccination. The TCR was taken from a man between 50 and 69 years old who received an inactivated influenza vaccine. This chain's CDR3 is CASSPTGGLSYEQYF. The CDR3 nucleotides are TGTGCCAGCAGTCCCACGGGGGGCCTCTCCTACGAGCAGTACTTC.